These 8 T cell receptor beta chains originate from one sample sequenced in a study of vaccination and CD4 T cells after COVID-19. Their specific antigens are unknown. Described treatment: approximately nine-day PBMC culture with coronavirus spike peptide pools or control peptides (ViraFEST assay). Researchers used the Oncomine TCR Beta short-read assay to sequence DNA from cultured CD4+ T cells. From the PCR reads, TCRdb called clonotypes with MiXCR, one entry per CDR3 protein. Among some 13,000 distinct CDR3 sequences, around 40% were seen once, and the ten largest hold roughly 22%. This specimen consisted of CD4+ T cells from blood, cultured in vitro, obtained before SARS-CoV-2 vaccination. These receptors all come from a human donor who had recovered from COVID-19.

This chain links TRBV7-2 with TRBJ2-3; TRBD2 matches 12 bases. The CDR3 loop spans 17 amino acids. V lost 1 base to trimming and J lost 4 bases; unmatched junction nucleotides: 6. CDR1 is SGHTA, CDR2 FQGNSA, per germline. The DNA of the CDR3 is TGTGCCAGCAGCTTAGGGCTAGCGGGGGGGCCATCAGATACGCAGTATTTT. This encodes CASSLGLAGGPSDTQYF.

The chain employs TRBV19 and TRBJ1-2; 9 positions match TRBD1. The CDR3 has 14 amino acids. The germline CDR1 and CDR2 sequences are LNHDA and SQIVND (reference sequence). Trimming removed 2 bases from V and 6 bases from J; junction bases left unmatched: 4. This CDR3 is CASSIPGTGHGYTF. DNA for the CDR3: TGTGCCAGTAGTATACCTGGGACAGGGCATGGCTACACCTTC.

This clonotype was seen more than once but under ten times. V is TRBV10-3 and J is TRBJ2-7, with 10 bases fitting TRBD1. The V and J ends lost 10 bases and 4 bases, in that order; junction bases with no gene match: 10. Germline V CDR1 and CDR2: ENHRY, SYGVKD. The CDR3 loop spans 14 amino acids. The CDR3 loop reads CASTGGTGAYEQYF. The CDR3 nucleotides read TGTGCCAGCACCGGGGGGACAGGGGCGTACGAGCAGTACTTC.

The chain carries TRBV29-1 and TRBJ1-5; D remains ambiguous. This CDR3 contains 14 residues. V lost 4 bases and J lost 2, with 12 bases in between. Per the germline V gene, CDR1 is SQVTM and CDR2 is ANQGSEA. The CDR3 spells CSVVVGGGNQPQHF. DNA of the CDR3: TGCAGCGTTGTGGTGGGTGGGGGCAATCAGCCCCAGCATTTT.

The CDR3 sequence is CASSRETSTTGELFF. In DNA form, the CDR3 reads TGTGCCAGCAGTAGGGAGACTAGCACCACCGGGGAGCTGTTTTTT. The chain uses TRBV2 and TRBJ2-2; 7 bases are a match to TRBD2. Trimming took 5 bases from V and 4 from J; bases not matched to a gene: 7. This CDR3 is built from 15 residues. Per germline, CDR1 SNHLY and CDR2 FYNNEI.

CDR3 protein: CASSLAVTRQGRGYTF. CDR3 nucleotides: TGTGCCAGCAGCTTAGCGGTTACCAGGCAGGGGAGGGGCTACACCTTC. The chain employs TRBV7-2 and TRBJ1-2, with D possibly matching TRBD1 (6 bases). The V gene's germline CDR1 is SGHTA and CDR2 FQGNSA. The CDR3 covers 16 residues. Trimming shortened V by 0 bases and J by 8 bases, and 19 bases separated the two germline ends.

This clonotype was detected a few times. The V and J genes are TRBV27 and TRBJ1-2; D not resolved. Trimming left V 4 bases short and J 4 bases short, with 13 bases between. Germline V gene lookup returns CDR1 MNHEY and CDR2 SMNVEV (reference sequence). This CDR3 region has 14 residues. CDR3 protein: CASSWRRESYGYTF. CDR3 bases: TGTGCCAGCAGTTGGAGGAGGGAAAGCTATGGCTACACCTTC.

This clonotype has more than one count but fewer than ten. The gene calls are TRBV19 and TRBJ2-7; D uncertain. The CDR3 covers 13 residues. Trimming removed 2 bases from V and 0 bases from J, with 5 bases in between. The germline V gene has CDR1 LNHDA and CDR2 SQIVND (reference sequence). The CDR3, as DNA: TGTGCCAGTAGTATAACCGTCTCCTACGAGCAGTACTTC. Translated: CASSITVSYEQYF.